Listed below are T cell receptor beta chains from one sample, sequenced in a study of tumour-infiltrating T cells in Burkitt lymphoma. The protocol was immunoSEQ multiplex PCR, while the TCRdb copy is restricted to in-frame clones and leaves out a portion. Among around 13,000 clones listed, 85% were seen once. The sample taken for sequencing was tumor tissue. All receptors come from a human donor with diffuse large B-cell lymphoma. CDR3s include the opening cysteine and the closing phenylalanine or tryptophan. A D gene is named only where the DNA matches it firmly. Expanded clones get a size class; other rows say once, few or many, or leave the size out.

clone size: few
J gene: TRBJ2-3
D gene: -
V gene: TRBV10-1
CDR3 protein: CASSEPRGDSHTQYF
CDR3 DNA: TGCGCCAGCAGTGAGCCCAGAGGGGACTCACATACGCAGTATTTT

clone size: -
J gene: TRBJ2-7
D gene: -
V gene: TRBV19
CDR3 protein: CASSIGGYSYEQYF
CDR3 DNA: TGTGCCAGTAGTATCGGCGGGTACTCCTACGAGCAGTACTTC

clone size: -
J gene: TRBJ1-5
D gene: TRBD1
V gene: TRBV6-6
CDR3 protein: CASSPGDRTNQPQHF
CDR3 DNA: TGTGCCAGCAGTCCGGGGGACAGAACCAATCAGCCCCAGCATTTT

clone size: -
J gene: TRBJ1-3
D gene: TRBD1
V gene: TRBV5-6
CDR3 protein: CASSSTQGGADIF
CDR3 DNA: TGTGCCAGCAGCTCAACCCAAGGGGGCGCGGATATTTTT

clone size: -
J gene: TRBJ2-2
D gene: -
V gene: TRBV9
CDR3 protein: CASSVGAGANTGELFF
CDR3 DNA: TGTGCCAGCAGCGTAGGTGCAGGGGCGAACACCGGGGAGCTGTTTTTT

clone size: -
J gene: TRBJ2-1
D gene: -
V gene: TRBV7-2
CDR3 protein: CASSPQGNEQFF
CDR3 DNA: TGTGCCAGCAGCCCCCAGGGGAATGAGCAGTTCTTC

clone size: -
J gene: TRBJ2-5
D gene: TRBD2
V gene: TRBV5-6
CDR3 protein: CASSPYALAGQETQYF
CDR3 DNA: TGTGCCAGCAGCCCCTACGCCTTAGCGGGACAAGAGACCCAGTACTTC

clone size: -
J gene: TRBJ2-1
D gene: -
V gene: TRBV6-1
CDR3 protein: CASSKERYNEQFF
CDR3 DNA: TGTGCCAGCAGTAAGGAGCGCTACAATGAGCAGTTCTTC

clone size: -
J gene: TRBJ1-1
D gene: -
V gene: TRBV5-5
CDR3 protein: CASSLVRQVEGAFF
CDR3 DNA: TGTGCCAGCAGCTTGGTCAGACAGGTCGAGGGAGCTTTCTTT

clone size: -
J gene: TRBJ2-7
D gene: -
V gene: TRBV9
CDR3 protein: CASSVDEYEQYF
CDR3 DNA: TGTGCCAGCAGCGTAGACGAGTACGAGCAGTACTTC

clone size: -
J gene: TRBJ1-1
D gene: -
V gene: TRBV18
CDR3 protein: CASSPYGGRGTTEAFF
CDR3 DNA: TGTGCCAGCTCACCCTACGGGGGCCGCGGGACCACTGAAGCTTTCTTT

clone size: -
J gene: TRBJ1-5
D gene: -
V gene: TRBV27
CDR3 protein: CASSRPSIRPHF
CDR3 DNA: TGTGCCAGCAGCCGCCCCTCGATACGGCCCCACTTT

clone size: -
J gene: TRBJ1-2
D gene: TRBD1
V gene: TRBV2
CDR3 protein: CASSGGTGGSPNYGYTF
CDR3 DNA: TGTGCCAGCAGTGGAGGGACAGGGGGCTCCCCTAACTATGGCTACACCTTC

clone size: -
J gene: TRBJ1-2
D gene: -
V gene: TRBV7-8
CDR3 protein: CASSLTDYYGYTF
CDR3 DNA: TGTGCCAGCAGCTTGACAGATTACTATGGCTACACCTTC

clone size: -
J gene: TRBJ2-7
D gene: -
V gene: TRBV11-2
CDR3 protein: CASSPRALYEQYF
CDR3 DNA: TGTGCCAGCAGCCCCCGGGCCCTCTACGAGCAGTACTTC

clone size: -
J gene: TRBJ1-1
D gene: -
V gene: TRBV10-3
CDR3 protein: CAISLGATEAFF
CDR3 DNA: TGTGCCATCAGCCTTGGGGCCACTGAAGCTTTCTTT

clone size: -
J gene: TRBJ1-5
D gene: -
V gene: TRBV27
CDR3 protein: CASSLYRNSNQPQHF
CDR3 DNA: TGTGCCAGCAGTTTATACAGGAATAGCAATCAGCCCCAGCATTTT

clone size: once
J gene: TRBJ1-2
D gene: -
V gene: TRBV7-9
CDR3 protein: CASSLGREGYTF
CDR3 DNA: TGTGCCAGCAGCTTAGGCAGGGAAGGCTACACCTTC

clone size: -
J gene: TRBJ1-1
D gene: -
V gene: TRBV13
CDR3 protein: CASSLFENTEAFF
CDR3 DNA: TGTGCCAGCAGCTTATTCGAGAACACTGAAGCTTTCTTT

clone size: few
J gene: TRBJ2-1
D gene: -
V gene: TRBV9
CDR3 protein: CASSVGTGARLFF
CDR3 DNA: -

clone size: once
J gene: TRBJ2-7
D gene: -
V gene: TRBV6-5
CDR3 protein: CASTGSGHTYEQYF
CDR3 DNA: TGTGCCAGCACTGGTAGCGGTCACACCTACGAGCAGTACTTC

clone size: -
J gene: TRBJ1-5
D gene: TRBD1
V gene: TRBV2
CDR3 protein: CASREPGAGGNQPQHF
CDR3 DNA: TGTGCCAGCAGGGAGCCCGGAGCAGGGGGAAATCAGCCCCAGCATTTT

clone size: -
J gene: TRBJ1-3
D gene: -
V gene: TRBV27
CDR3 protein: CASSSSYSSGNTIYF
CDR3 DNA: TGTGCCAGCAGTTCGTCCTATAGCTCTGGAAACACCATATATTTT

clone size: -
J gene: TRBJ2-3
D gene: -
V gene: TRBV6-5
CDR3 protein: CASSYQGTQYF
CDR3 DNA: TGTGCCAGCAGTTACCAGGGTACGCAGTATTTT

clone size: -
J gene: TRBJ1-4
D gene: TRBD1
V gene: TRBV6-5
CDR3 protein: CASSYRQGRANEKLFF
CDR3 DNA: TGTGCCAGCAGTTACAGACAGGGGAGAGCTAATGAAAAACTGTTTTTT

clone size: -
J gene: TRBJ1-1
D gene: -
V gene: TRBV7-8
CDR3 protein: CASSLGAGNTEAFF
CDR3 DNA: TGTGCCAGCAGCTTGGGGGCCGGGAACACTGAAGCTTTCTTT

clone size: -
J gene: TRBJ2-7
D gene: -
V gene: TRBV15
CDR3 protein: CATSRSRLGAEEQYF
CDR3 DNA: TGTGCCACCAGCAGGAGTCGACTGGGGGCTGAGGAGCAGTACTTC

clone size: -
J gene: TRBJ2-7
D gene: -
V gene: TRBV9
CDR3 protein: CASSAGGYEQYF
CDR3 DNA: TGTGCCAGCAGCGCCGGGGGTTACGAGCAGTACTTC

clone size: -
J gene: TRBJ2-1
D gene: -
V gene: TRBV2
CDR3 protein: CASKPPGTSEQFF
CDR3 DNA: TGTGCCAGTAAACCCCCAGGGACGAGTGAGCAGTTCTTC

clone size: -
J gene: TRBJ1-2
D gene: TRBD1
V gene: TRBV5-8
CDR3 protein: CASSLPRGLDGYTF
CDR3 DNA: TGTGCCAGCAGCTTACCCAGGGGGCTCGATGGCTACACCTTC

clone size: -
J gene: TRBJ2-3
D gene: TRBD2
V gene: TRBV4-3
CDR3 protein: CASSLAGADRTQYF
CDR3 DNA: TGCGCCAGCTCCCTAGCGGGGGCCGATAGGACGCAGTATTTT

clone size: once
J gene: TRBJ1-1
D gene: TRBD1
V gene: TRBV18
CDR3 protein: CASSPTGGLAEAFF
CDR3 DNA: TGTGCCAGCTCACCAACAGGGGGCTTGGCTGAAGCTTTCTTT

clone size: -
J gene: TRBJ1-1
D gene: -
V gene: TRBV10-2
CDR3 protein: CASSDRTNTEAFF
CDR3 DNA: TGCGCCAGCAGTGACAGGACTAACACTGAAGCTTTCTTT

clone size: -
J gene: TRBJ1-1
D gene: TRBD1
V gene: TRBV10-1
CDR3 protein: CASSDPGTGVVF
CDR3 DNA: TGCGCCAGCAGTGACCCCGGGACAGGGGTGGTCTTT

clone size: -
J gene: TRBJ2-2
D gene: -
V gene: TRBV11-2
CDR3 protein: CASSFGGAGELFF
CDR3 DNA: TGTGCCAGCAGCTTCGGGGGCGCCGGGGAGCTGTTTTTT

clone size: -
J gene: TRBJ2-3
D gene: TRBD2
V gene: TRBV5-6
CDR3 protein: CASSSQLASIDTQYF
CDR3 DNA: TGTGCCAGCAGCTCACAACTAGCGTCGATAGATACGCAGTATTTT

clone size: once
J gene: TRBJ2-6
D gene: -
V gene: TRBV7-9
CDR3 protein: CASSFGGLGANVLTF
CDR3 DNA: TGTGCCAGCAGCTTTGGGGGGCTCGGGGCCAACGTCCTGACTTTC

clone size: -
J gene: TRBJ2-7
D gene: TRBD2
V gene: TRBV5-1
CDR3 protein: CASSLEGGAYYEQYF
CDR3 DNA: TGCGCCAGCAGCTTAGAGGGAGGGGCGTATTACGAGCAGTACTTC

clone size: few
J gene: TRBJ1-2
D gene: -
V gene: TRBV5-5
CDR3 protein: CASSEGSGDGYTF
CDR3 DNA: TGTGCCAGCAGCGAGGGGTCAGGGGATGGCTACACCTTC